One sample yielded the 24 T cell receptor beta chains listed below, sequenced in a study of human T cells and chemical hapten exposure. TCRdb re-called the RACE reads through MiXCR, storing one row per CDR3 protein. The sample includes about 98,000 distinct CDR3 sequences, about 10% of them seen just once. Described time point: pre-sensitization, week 0. The sample's treatment: therapeutic diphenylcyclopropenone sensitization with weekly scalp DPC. The specimen comprised whole blood, sampled in connection with sensitization to the hapten diphenylcyclopropenone (DPC). These TCRs come from a woman aged 60 to 75 with alopecia areata. Some clones in this sample may be carry-over from other donors' samples.

A note on this clonotype: A clone one base away is much larger, so this may be a read error. The chain employs TRBV27 and TRBJ1-5; no definite D call. This CDR3 region has 14 residues. CDR1 is MNHEY and CDR2 is SMNVEV in the germline V gene (reference sequence). CDR3 region: CASSLDRSNQPRHF. The CDR3 nucleotides read TGTGCCAGCAGTTTAGACCGCAGCAATCAGCCCCGGCATTTT.

This clonotype was seen at least ten times. The V call is TRBV24-1, the J call TRBJ2-7; perhaps TRBD1 as D (5 bases). Trimming shortened V by 3 bases and J by 3 bases, and 14 bases separated the two germline ends. This CDR3 has 15 residues. CDR1 is KGHDR and CDR2 is SFDVKD in the germline V gene. The CDR3 loop is CATSDGAAGNYEQYF. The CDR3 nucleotides are TGTGCCACCAGTGATGGGGCGGCAGGGAACTACGAGCAGTACTTC.

This clonotype was counted between two and nine times. The V call is TRBV15, the J call TRBJ2-7; D ambiguous. Germline assignment: CDR1 LNHNV and CDR2 YYDKDF (reference sequence). The CDR3 covers 16 residues. V was shortened by 0 bases and J by 3 bases, with 15 bases between the two germline ends. In nucleotides, the CDR3 is TGTGCCACCAGCAGAGATCGGTTGCGAGCCGACTACGAGCAGTACTTC. It specifies CATSRDRLRADYEQYF.

The table lists this clonotype with a few counts. J is TRBJ1-4 and V is TRBV7-9; no reliable D call. The CDR3 spans 16 residues. Germline V lookup: CDR1 SEHNR, CDR2 FQNEAQ (reference sequence). V lost 6 bases, J lost 3 bases, and 17 bases lay in between. CDR3 loop: CASREPGRQSNEKLFF. DNA for the CDR3: TGTGCCAGCAGGGAACCTGGGAGGCAGTCTAATGAAAAACTGTTTTTT.

This clonotype has a handful of counts. This rearrangement joins TRBV12-3 or TRBV12-4 to TRBJ1-2; D unclear. The CDR3 consists of 13 residues. Deletions cut 3 bases from V and 3 bases from J, with 8 bases between. The CDR3 region has the DNA TGTGCCAGCAGTTTGGGTGGGGACTATGGCTACACCTTC. This gives the protein CASSLGGDYGYTF.

This clonotype came up a few times. This chain connects TRBV5-6 to TRBJ1-5; D is possibly TRBD1 (6 bases). The germline V gene encodes CDR1 SGHDT and CDR2 YYEEEE. The CDR3 is made up of 15 amino acids. V was trimmed by 5 bases and J by 4 bases, leaving 16 bases between them. As DNA, the CDR3 is TGTGCCAGCAGTTCTACAGGGTTCGGAAATCAGCCCCAGCATTTT. Its translation: CASSSTGFGNQPQHF.

This clonotype occurred a few times. The rearrangement links TRBV27 to TRBJ1-3, with 7 bases that match TRBD1. The germline V gene encodes CDR1 MNHEY and CDR2 SMNVEV (reference sequence). The CDR3 runs 16 residues. With 5 bases clipped from V and 0 bases from J, the junction kept 7 bases outside the gene matches. This chain's CDR3 is CASSSGTVGSGNTIYF. The CDR3 bases are TGTGCCAGCAGTAGCGGGACAGTGGGCTCTGGAAACACCATATATTTT.

This rearrangement joins TRBV11-2 to TRBJ2-3; D is unresolved. Trimming pared 3 bases from V and 8 bases from J, leaving 18 bases between. The CDR3 is made up of 15 amino acids. The germline gives CDR1 SGHAT, CDR2 FQNNGV. The CDR3 bases are TGTGCCAGCAGCTTGTCCCCAAGGTGGGGTCCTACGCAGTATTTT. Translating gives CASSLSPRWGPTQYF. The variable domain in full, with the rest retrieved from reference TRBV11-2 and TRBJ2-3, is EAGVAQSPRYKIIEKRQSVAFWCNPISGHATLYWYQQILGQGPKLLIQFQNNGVVDDSQLPKDRFSAERLKGVDSTLKIQPAKLEDSAVYLCASSLSPRWGPTQYFGPGTRLTVL.

The table lists this clonotype with many counts. The rearrangement uses TRBV5-5 and TRBJ1-1; possibly TRBD1 for D (6 bases). The length of the CDR3 is 16 residues. Trimming cost V 0 bases and J 4 bases, with 16 bases left between them. In germline, CDR1 is SGHKS, CDR2 YYEKEE (reference sequence). CDR3 bases: TGTGCCAGCAGCTTGGTTTTCGGGGGCACCACCACTGAAGCTTTCTTT. It encodes CASSLVFGGTTTEAFF.

This clonotype was counted at least ten times. The genes are TRBV20-1 and TRBJ2-1, with D unclear. CDR1 and CDR2 (germline): DFQATT, SNEGSKA (reference sequence). CDR3 size: 14 residues. Trimming removed 4 bases from V and 2 bases from J, with 12 bases in between. The CDR3 region is CSATLIAPYNEQFF. DNA of the CDR3: TGCAGTGCTACCCTAATAGCCCCCTACAATGAGCAGTTCTTC.

This clonotype was detected many times. This chain links TRBV7-3 with TRBJ2-4; perhaps TRBD1 as D (5 bases). Germline V gives CDR1 SGHTA, CDR2 FQGTGA. This CDR3 has 14 amino acids. Trimming removed 0 bases from V and 6 bases from J, with 9 bases in between. This CDR3 reads CASSLTPGSNIQYF. The CDR3 nucleotides are TGTGCCAGCAGCTTAACTCCAGGGTCAAACATTCAGTACTTC. Together with reference TRBV7-3 and TRBJ2-4, the CDR3 gives the full variable domain: GAGVSQTPSNKVTEKGKYVELRCDPISGHTALYWYRQSLGQGPEFLIYFQGTGAADDSGLPNDRFFAVRPEGSVSTLKIQRTERGDSAVYLCASSLTPGSNIQYFGAGTRLSVL.

This clonotype was recorded many times. This chain uses TRBV6-5 with TRBJ2-1; 7 nucleotides align to TRBD1. Trimming at V came to 5 bases and at J to 1 base, leaving 8 bases not matched to a gene. This CDR3 has 16 amino acids. CDR1 and CDR2 from the germline V gene are MNHEY and SVGAGI. As DNA, the CDR3 is TGTGCCAGCAGTCCCACCAGCAGGGGGTCCTACAATGAGCAGTTCTTC. Translation gives CASSPTSRGSYNEQFF.

This clonotype showed up just a few times. V is TRBV5-5 and J is TRBJ1-6; D not resolved. CDR1 and CDR2 from the germline V gene are SGHKS and YYEKEE (reference sequence). The CDR3 covers 15 residues. The ends were cut back, 0 bases at V and 8 bases at J, with 12 bases in the middle. The CDR3 DNA sequence: TGTGCCAGCAGCTTGGTAGGGCAGAACGATTCACCCCTCCACTTT. This translates into CASSLVGQNDSPLHF.

This clonotype was detected only a few times. The J gene is TRBJ1-1, the V gene TRBV7-2, with a tentative D call TRBD1 (5 bases). CDR3 length equals 13 residues. Trimming left V 5 bases short and J 1 base short, with 8 bases between. In germline, CDR1 is SGHTA, CDR2 FQGNSA. The CDR3 DNA reads TGTGCCAGCAGCATAGGACAGAACACTGAAGCTTTCTTT. Translation gives CASSIGQNTEAFF.

V usage is TRBV7-6 and J usage is TRBJ1-1, with TRBD1 as a possible D gene (6 bases). CDR3 length: 15 amino acids. Germline CDR1 SGHVS, CDR2 FNYEAQ. V was cut by 5 bases and J by 1 base, with 14 bases left in between. The CDR3 region is CASSKGTNSNTEAFF. The CDR3 bases are TGTGCCAGCAGCAAGGGGACAAATTCGAACACTGAAGCTTTCTTT.

This clonotype has more than one count but fewer than ten. This chain uses TRBV7-2 with TRBJ2-3; D might be TRBD1 or TRBD2, each matching 5 bases. The CDR3 covers 16 residues. The germline V and J ends were trimmed by 5 bases and 2 bases, with 17 bases remaining between them. Germline values: CDR1 SGHTA, CDR2 FQGNSA. CDR3 region: CASSLTGAGNTDTQYF. CDR3 in DNA: TGTGCCAGCAGCCTTACCGGGGCAGGGAACACAGATACGCAGTATTTT. The full variable domain, completed using reference TRBV7-2 and TRBJ2-3, is GAGVSQSPSNKVTEKGKDVELRCDPISGHTALYWYRQSLGQGLEFLIYFQGNSAPDKSGLPSDRFSAERTGGSVSTLTIQRTQQEDSAVYLCASSLTGAGNTDTQYFGPGTRLTVL.

This clonotype was counted many times. The chain links TRBV29-1 to TRBJ2-2; D ambiguous. V was cut by 7 bases and J by 5 bases, with 11 bases left in between. Germline CDR1 and CDR2: SQVTM and ANQGSEA. This CDR3 region has 12 residues. The CDR3: CSGIVYTGELFF. CDR3 DNA sequence: TGCAGCGGGATAGTATATACCGGGGAGCTGTTTTTT.

As regards this clonotype: Just one base apart from a much larger clone, this may be a read error. The chain is built from TRBV7-3 and TRBJ1-1; tentatively, D is TRBD1 (5 bases). Germline assignment: CDR1 SGHTA and CDR2 FQGTGA. V was clipped by 6 bases and J by 4 bases, with 15 bases between them. This CDR3 has 14 amino acids. The CDR3 nucleotides read TGTGCCAGCAGATCGACAGTGGGCTTCACTGAAGCTTTCTTT. Its protein product is CASRSTVGFTEAFF. Based on the CDR3 plus reference TRBV7-3 and TRBJ1-1, the full variable domain is GAGVSQTPSNKVTEKGKYVELRCDPISGHTALYWYRQSLGQGPEFLIYFQGTGAADDSGLPNDRFFAVRPEGSVSTLKIQRTERGDSAVYLCASRSTVGFTEAFFGQGTRLTVV.

This rearrangement joins TRBV12-3 or TRBV12-4 to TRBJ1-1; 11 positions agree with TRBD1. CDR3 size: 14 residues. Unmatched junction bases numbered 7, after V lost 6 bases and J lost 7 bases. CDR3 sequence reads: CASSWTGGVDEAFF. The DNA for the CDR3 is TGTGCCAGCAGCTGGACAGGGGGCGTCGATGAAGCTTTCTTT.

In this sample, this clonotype turned up many times. This rearrangement joins TRBV12-3 or TRBV12-4 to TRBJ2-7; 7 bases line up with TRBD2. This CDR3 has 13 residues. Unmatched junction bases numbered 7, after V lost 6 bases and J lost 5 bases. This CDR3 reads CASRPSGADEQYF. The CDR3 region has the DNA TGTGCCAGCAGACCCAGCGGGGCGGACGAGCAGTACTTC.

Only a few counts were recorded for this clonotype. V usage is TRBV27 and J usage is TRBJ1-4; 8 nucleotides agree with TRBD1. With 2 bases clipped from V and 7 bases from J, the junction kept 12 bases outside the gene matches. This CDR3 is 17 amino acids long. Germline V CDR1 and CDR2: MNHEY, SMNVEV (reference sequence). The CDR3 nucleotides are TGTGCCAGCAGTTTAAAGTATAGGTGGGACAGGAGTGAAAAACTGTTTTTT. Its protein is CASSLKYRWDRSEKLFF.

J is TRBJ2-5 and V is TRBV20-1; D remains unclear. V was pared by 6 bases and J by 10 bases, with 9 bases between. The CDR3 consists of 9 residues. Germline CDR1 and CDR2: DFQATT and SNEGSKA (reference sequence). CDR3 protein: CSAQPGQYF. CDR3 DNA: TGCAGTGCACAACCCGGCCAGTACTTC.

This clonotype has just a few counts. The rearrangement links TRBV5-1 to TRBJ2-7, with TRBD1 matching 7 bases. With 0 bases clipped from V and 1 base from J, the junction kept 4 bases outside the gene matches. Per the germline V gene, CDR1 is SGHRS and CDR2 is YFSETQ. This CDR3 region has 15 residues. The CDR3 DNA follows: TGCGCCAGCAGCTTGGGGGGACAGCCATCCTACGAGCAGTACTTC. Its translation is CASSLGGQPSYEQYF.

This clonotype was detected only a few times. This rearrangement joins TRBV2 to TRBJ2-2; the D is unclear. The CDR3 extends over 13 amino acids. From germline, CDR1 is SNHLY and CDR2 FYNNEI. Trimming shortened V by 6 bases and J by 6 bases, and 11 bases separated the two germline ends. The CDR3 is CASRLVVAGELFF. DNA of the CDR3: TGTGCCAGCAGATTAGTAGTGGCCGGGGAGCTGTTTTTT.